This TCR beta chain was observed in a study of T cell responses to AZD1222 COVID-19 vaccine (dated by TCRdb to the early 2020s). Describing the broader study: TCR sequencing was performed for roughly 240 trial participants, of whom 207 were given two doses of AZD1222 and around 25 were given two doses of MenACWY control vaccine. Enrollment into the trials was organized by age into subgroups of 18-55, 56-69 and 70-plus years, and those subgroups contained roughly 160, 29 and 62 TCR-sequenced participants, respectively.

The CDR3 regions of human TCRbeta chains were subjected to immunosequencing. The original methods were these. Repertoire TCRs were matched against a reference library of SARS-CoV-2-specific TCRs generated with the MIRA antigen-specificity platform. Breadth was defined as the fraction of unique TCRs that were SARS-CoV-2-associated, and depth was defined as the fraction of total T cells that were SARS-CoV-2-associated. Using the MIRA data, every spike-specific TCR was mapped to the spike region that the TCR reacted to and assigned to either a CD4 or a CD8 class. Log10-transformed breadth and depth values were compared by one-way ANOVA with Sidak's multiple comparisons tests. TCRdb took over this immuneACCESS table, retaining in-frame rearrangements with V and J assigned. Such tables are incomplete; in checked studies, under half of the missing clones stem from an unresolved V gene, and the remainder is unexplained. V and J calls and clone size follow that table, whereas D and trimming were derived from the DNA. The sample data list fewer than 200,000 clones, and 88% of these were observed just once. About 9.9% of the sample is taken by the ten largest.

About this clone itself: What this receptor recognizes is not known. Base qualities are not provided; no much larger clone lies one nucleotide away.

Findings and caveats that apply to the study as a whole: Nearly half of unique spike-specific TCRs reportedly recognized epitopes outside regions mutated in the B.1.351 and B.1.1.7 variants. The 56-69-year group was small, and its depth increase did not reach significance, likely because of low power. Vaccine-associated CD4 TCRs spanned the whole spike protein, with dominant responses in regions 160-218 and 743-854. Spike-specific TCR breadth and depth rose significantly after two AZD1222 doses compared with day 0 and with MenACWY recipients. Conclusions about previously exposed vaccinees are limited because only a handful of AZD1222 recipients were SARS-CoV-2 seropositive at baseline. Because no samples from the day 14 peak response were available, repertoires could be characterized only after the peak T cell response. Most participants were white British and females outnumbered males, and the authors suggested that clonal diversity may have been underestimated.

A distance of 11 bases separates the germline ends of V and J, which lose 3 bases and 6 bases respectively. The CDR3 goes from the cysteine to the phenylalanine over 13 residues. The kept DNA is CDR3 alone, 39 bases in frame from the first base. The sample's time point label is to be understood as: about 28 days (+/-7) after the second vaccine dose. AZD1222 recipients with second doses at about 4 weeks or about 12 weeks were pooled, because spike-specific TCR depth and breadth did not differ between schedules. Vaccinee samples were obtained from the UK trials COV001 and COV002, which included a single-blind randomized controlled phase 2/3 trial of AZD1222 (ChAdOx1 nCoV-19) in healthy adults. Trial participant PBMC samples were collected at day 0 and day 28 after the second dose for TCRbeta chain sequencing.

Sequenced material: peripheral blood, taken 28 days after the second AZD1222 dose. This receptor was taken from an adult who received the AZD1222 COVID-19 vaccine. The rearrangement combines TRBV12-3 or TRBV12-4 with TRBJ1-1; the D gene cannot be resolved reliably. The bases are TGTGCCAGCAGTTTCGTGGGGTCTGCTGAAGCTTTCTTT. Translated, this gives CASSFVGSAEAFF.